The source of this T cell receptor beta chain is a study of human T cells and chemical hapten exposure. Turning to the study itself: Researchers reported sensitizing an approximately 2 cm by approximately 2 cm upper inner arm skin site with 2% DPC. 0.01% DPC was applied to the upper back in patch tests, which were read at 6 days. Notes on the study in general: Having alopecia, the donors may differ immunologically from healthy people.

TCRdb analysed the RACE reads with MiXCR anew, one entry per CDR3 protein. The sample contains about 290,000 distinct CDR3 sequences, around 7% of which appear only once. This sample's time point: pre-sensitization, week 0. Regarding treatment: therapeutic diphenylcyclopropenone sensitization with weekly scalp DPC. A remark on this clonotype: Its specificity is not known. A much larger clone lies a single base off, so this may be a read error.

The V segment lost 6 bases and the J segment 2 bases; nucleotides outside the gene matches: 7. This CDR3 contains 15 residues. The receptor comes from a man aged 18 to 30 with alopecia areata. Some clones in this sample may be carry-over from other donors' samples. The material sequenced was whole blood, taken in connection with sensitization to the hapten diphenylcyclopropenone (DPC). The V gene is TRBV12-3 or TRBV12-4, the J gene TRBJ2-1; 7 positions agree with TRBD1. Written as DNA, the CDR3 is TGTGCCAGCAGATCGGCCGGGACAGCCTACAATGAGCAGTTCTTC. Encoded protein: CASRSAGTAYNEQFF.